One sample yielded the 23 T cell receptor beta chains listed below, sequenced in a study of blood T cell repertoires in COVID-19 (TCRdb year 2020). Library generation was performed with the immunoSEQ multiplex PCR assay. Drawn from immuneACCESS, this table holds only the in-frame rearrangements with V and J called that TCRdb kept. Clones are partly lost; checked studies trace under half to an unresolved V gene and leave the rest unexplained. The sample table lists some 150,000 clones, around 73% of them with a count of one. The top ten clones comprise roughly 9% of the sample. Sequenced material: peripheral blood. The receptor source for this set is a woman aged 45 to 65 with active or convalescent COVID-19.

This sequence joins TRBV6-1 and TRBJ1-1; 8 bases fit TRBD1. This CDR3 is built from 15 residues. With 2 bases clipped from V and 1 base from J, the junction kept 3 bases outside the gene matches. Germline CDR1 reads MNHNS; CDR2 reads SASEGT. The CDR3 DNA reads TGTGCCAGCAGTGAAAGAACAGGGGGGAACACTGAAGCTTTCTTT. Encoded protein: CASSERTGGNTEAFF.

This chain links TRBV19 with TRBJ1-6; possibly TRBD1 for D (5 bases). V was trimmed by 7 bases and J by 7 bases, leaving 20 bases between them. The CDR3 loop spans 16 amino acids. CDR1 and CDR2 (germline): LNHDA, SQIVND (reference sequence). The CDR3 sequence is CASTPQEGARNSPLHF. The DNA of the CDR3 is TGTGCCAGTACCCCCCAGGAAGGGGCTCGGAATTCACCCCTCCACTTT.

This chain uses TRBV2 with TRBJ2-5; D may be TRBD2 (5 bases). The CDR3 has 13 amino acids. The V gene's germline CDR1 is SNHLY and CDR2 FYNNEI. Trimming pared 4 bases from V and 5 bases from J, leaving 11 bases between. The CDR3 region is CASSGSGLETQYF. The CDR3 DNA reads TGTGCCAGCAGTGGATCGGGGTTGGAGACCCAGTACTTC. The whole variable domain, remainder taken from reference TRBV2 and TRBJ2-5, is EPEVTQTPSHQVTQMGQEVILRCVPISNHLYFYWYRQILGQKVEFLVSFYNNEISEKSEIFDDQFSVERPDGSNFTLKIRSTKLEDSAMYFCASSGSGLETQYFGPGTRLLVL.

This clone was picked up many times. The chain uses TRBV7-6 and TRBJ2-7; D might be TRBD1 (7 bases). The ends were cut back, 1 base at V and 1 base at J, with 11 bases in the middle. Looked up from germline, CDR1 is SGHVS and CDR2 is FNYEAQ. The CDR3 has 15 residues. Here the CDR3 reads CASSLETGRSYEQYF. The CDR3 region has the DNA TGTGCCAGCAGCTTAGAGACAGGGAGGTCCTACGAGCAGTACTTC.

This sequence joins TRBV5-6 and TRBJ2-1; the match to TRBD2 covers 7 bases. The CDR3 totals 15 residues. In germline, CDR1 is SGHDT, CDR2 YYEEEE. With V trimmed by 4 bases and J by 8 bases, 12 bases remained unmatched. CDR3 nucleotide sequence: TGTGCCAGCAGCGCTGGACTAGGGGCGGTGGATGAGCAGTTCTTC. This encodes CASSAGLGAVDEQFF.

The chain employs TRBV3-1 (or the pseudogene TRBV3-2) and TRBJ1-6, with D possibly being TRBD1 (6 bases). CDR1 is LGHDT and CDR2 is YNNKEL in the germline V gene (reference sequence). The ends were cut back, 1 base at V and 10 bases at J, with 14 bases in the middle. This CDR3 comprises 15 residues. This CDR3 is CASSQGTGFESPLHF. DNA for the CDR3: TGTGCCAGCAGCCAAGGAACAGGGTTTGAATCACCCCTCCACTTT.

V gene TRBV12-1 combines with J gene TRBJ2-7; TRBD2, as called in the table, went unchecked against the DNA. TRBV12-1 is termed a pseudogene. The CDR3 runs 12 residues. The CDR3 region has the DNA TGTGCCAGCAGCCCACCTAGGAACGAGCAGTACTTC. Its translation: CASSPPRNEQYF.

V is TRBV19 and J is TRBJ1-4; 7 nucleotides match TRBD1. The CDR3 extends over 14 amino acids. Germline V gene lookup returns CDR1 LNHDA and CDR2 SQIVND (reference sequence). V trimming: 5 bases; J trimming: 8 bases; junction bases outside the gene matches: 8. Here the CDR3 DNA reads TGTGCCAGTAGTGACGACAGGGTAGAAGAAAAACTGTTTTTT. Translation: CASSDDRVEEKLFF. Using reference TRBV19 and TRBJ1-4 for the parts outside the CDR3, the full variable domain is DGGITQSPKYLFRKEGQNVTLSCEQNLNHDAMYWYRQDPGQGLRLIYYSQIVNDFQKGDIAEGYSVSREKKESFPLTVTSAQKNPTAFYLCASSDDRVEEKLFFGSGTQLSVL.

The chain carries TRBV30 and TRBJ1-3; D not resolved. The V and J ends lost 6 bases and 2 bases respectively, with 8 bases between them. This CDR3 region has 12 residues. Germline V gives CDR1 GTSNPN, CDR2 SVGIG (reference sequence). This CDR3 reads CACGRTGNTIYF. In DNA form, the CDR3 reads TGTGCCTGCGGGAGAACTGGAAACACCATATATTTT.

V is TRBV3-1 (or the pseudogene TRBV3-2) and J is TRBJ2-3; 7 nucleotides match TRBD2. Germline-derived CDR1 and CDR2 are LGHDT and YNNKEL (reference sequence). Trimming took 4 bases from V and 0 from J; bases not matched to a gene: 7. The CDR3 consists of 16 residues. CDR3 in amino acids: CASSPPSGTSTDTQYF. The CDR3, as DNA: TGTGCCAGCAGCCCCCCTAGCGGAACTAGCACAGATACGCAGTATTTT.

The chain joins TRBV7-9 to TRBJ2-3, with D uncertain. CDR1 SEHNR and CDR2 FQNEAQ come from the germline V gene (reference sequence). With 2 bases removed from V and 4 bases from J, the gap between germline ends came to 7 bases. This CDR3 is 13 amino acids long. CDR3 amino acids: CASSLREPDTQYF. The DNA for the CDR3 is TGTGCCAGCAGCTTAAGAGAGCCAGATACGCAGTATTTT.

This rearrangement joins TRBV18 to TRBJ2-1, with 7 bases lining up with TRBD1. V trimming: 4 bases; J trimming: 4 bases; junction bases outside the gene matches: 19. The germline V gene encodes CDR1 KGHSH and CDR2 LQKENI. CDR3 length: 19 residues. CDR3 amino acids: CASSRANRSTGTEYNEQFF. The CDR3 region has the DNA TGTGCCAGCTCACGAGCGAACCGTTCGACAGGGACAGAGTACAATGAGCAGTTCTTC.

A few counts support this clone. The rearrangement joins TRBV21-1 to TRBJ2-2; the table's D gene call, TRBD1, was not cross checked with the DNA. TRBV21-1 is termed a pseudogene. The CDR3 runs to 16 residues. In nucleotides, the CDR3 is TGTGCCAGCAGCAATCCCCGGGACAGGGACACCGGGGAGCTGTTTTTT. Its translation: CASSNPRDRDTGELFF.

This clone was seen just once. J is TRBJ2-5 and V is TRBV7-3, with a tentative D call TRBD2 (6 bases). The CDR3 length is 15 residues. The germline V gene encodes CDR1 SGHTA and CDR2 FQGTGA. The ends were cut back, 2 bases at V and 2 bases at J, with 12 bases in the middle. Here the CDR3 reads CASSLSGGPQETQYF. CDR3 nucleotide sequence: TGTGCCAGCAGCTTATCCGGGGGACCGCAAGAGACCCAGTACTTC.

The V and J genes are TRBV3-1 (or the pseudogene TRBV3-2) and TRBJ1-4; D is undetermined. Germline-derived CDR1 and CDR2 are LGHDT and YNNKEL (reference sequence). This CDR3 has 14 amino acids. The V and J ends lost 3 bases and 11 bases respectively, with 16 bases between them. Written as DNA, the CDR3 is TGTGCCAGCAGCCAGGGCCGGGATGGAAGGAAACTGTTTTTT. It specifies CASSQGRDGRKLFF.

This chain joins TRBV2 and TRBJ2-1; TRBD2 is a possible D gene (5 bases). V lost 3 bases and J 7 bases, leaving 13 bases between the germline ends. This CDR3 region has 14 residues. CDR1 is SNHLY and CDR2 is FYNNEI in the germline V gene. The CDR3 loop reads CASSEEVAPNEQFF. In nucleotides, the CDR3 is TGTGCCAGCAGTGAGGAGGTTGCCCCGAATGAGCAGTTCTTC.

This clone has just one count. The chain uses TRBV7-9 and TRBJ1-1; 8 positions match TRBD1. CDR1 and CDR2 (germline): SEHNR, FQNEAQ (reference sequence). There are 15 residues in the CDR3. V was pared by 6 bases and J by 1 base, with 7 bases of the junction left unmatched. This CDR3 reads CASSYWTGSNTEAFF. CDR3 DNA sequence: TGTGCCAGCAGTTATTGGACAGGGTCGAACACTGAAGCTTTCTTT.

The chain is built from TRBV7-8 and TRBJ1-5; 9 nucleotides align to TRBD1. Trimming cost V 4 bases and J 3 bases; bases outside gene matches: 1. The CDR3 loop spans 14 amino acids. Germline V gives CDR1 SGHVS, CDR2 FQNEAQ. The CDR3 loop reads CASSWDRVNQPQHF. In nucleotides, the CDR3 is TGTGCCAGCAGCTGGGACAGGGTCAATCAGCCCCAGCATTTT. Supplemented by reference TRBV7-8 and TRBJ1-5, the full variable domain reads GAGVSQSPRYKVAKRGQDVALRCDPISGHVSLFWYQQALGQGPEFLTYFQNEAQLDKSGLPSDRFFAERPEGSVSTLKIQRTQQEDSAVYLCASSWDRVNQPQHFGDGTRLSIL.

In its sample, this clone was seen once. The chain carries TRBV4-2 and TRBJ2-7; D is perhaps TRBD1 (6 bases). V was trimmed by 2 bases and J by 4 bases, leaving 12 bases between them. The CDR3 sequence is 14 residues long. Germline CDR1 is LGHNA and CDR2 is YNFKEQ. This CDR3 reads CASSQRHRVYEQYF. The DNA for the CDR3 is TGTGCCAGCAGCCAACGCCACAGGGTTTACGAGCAGTACTTC.

V is TRBV7-9 and J is TRBJ2-2; no clear D gene. The CDR3 spans 14 residues. Trimming took 4 bases from V and 6 from J, leaving 12 bases between them. Germline V gives CDR1 SEHNR, CDR2 FQNEAQ (reference sequence). CDR3 residues: CASSWHMQAGELFF. CDR3 nucleotide sequence: TGTGCCAGCAGCTGGCACATGCAAGCCGGGGAGCTGTTTTTT.

This clone showed up just a few times. The chain couples TRBV7-9 to TRBJ2-1; 13 bases are shared with TRBD2. This CDR3 has 19 amino acids. With 4 bases clipped from V and 5 bases from J, the junction kept 14 bases outside the gene matches. The germline CDR1 and CDR2 sequences are SEHNR and FQNEAQ (reference sequence). The CDR3 coding sequence is TGTGCCAGCAGCTACCAAGGACTAGCGGGGGCCTCGCCCCACAATGAGCAGTTCTTC. It is translated as CASSYQGLAGASPHNEQFF.

The chain joins TRBV4-2 to TRBJ2-6, with D tentatively TRBD1 (6 bases). Per the germline V gene, CDR1 is LGHNA and CDR2 is YNFKEQ. V lost 0 bases, J lost 0 bases, and 6 bases lay in between. The CDR3 sequence is 16 residues long. CDR3 nucleotide sequence: TGTGCCAGCAGCCAAGAAGGGGGCTCTGGGGCCAACGTCCTGACTTTC. Translation: CASSQEGGSGANVLTF.

The V and J genes are TRBV7-9 and TRBJ1-4; the match to TRBD1 covers 8 bases. The CDR3 consists of 17 residues. CDR1 SEHNR and CDR2 FQNEAQ come from the germline V gene (reference sequence). Losses at the gene ends were 1 base for V and 8 bases for J; bases not matched to a gene: 12. The CDR3 DNA reads TGTGCCAGCAGCTTAGGAAGTGGGACAGGTCACGGGGAAAAACTGTTTTTT. Its translation: CASSLGSGTGHGEKLFF.